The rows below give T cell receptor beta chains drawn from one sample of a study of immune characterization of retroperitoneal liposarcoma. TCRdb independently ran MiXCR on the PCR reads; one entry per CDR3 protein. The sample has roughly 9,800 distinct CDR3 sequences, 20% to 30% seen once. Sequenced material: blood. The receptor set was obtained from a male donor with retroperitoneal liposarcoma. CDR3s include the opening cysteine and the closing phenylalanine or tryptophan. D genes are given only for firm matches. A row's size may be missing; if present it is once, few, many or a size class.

DNA: TGTGCCAGCAGTTACCTTTCGACAGGGCGAGGCATTCAGTACTTC
CDR3: CASSYLSTGRGIQYF
J: TRBJ2-4
size: medium-sized
D: TRBD1
V: TRBV12-3/TRBV12-4

DNA: TGTGCCAGCGAGAGAGGGGAATACTATGGCTACACCTTC
CDR3: CASERGEYYGYTF
J: TRBJ1-2
size: few
D: NA
V: TRBV6-1

DNA: TGTGCCAGCATCCGTGGGGAGGGAGGCACCATATATTTT
CDR3: CASIRGEGGTIYF
J: TRBJ1-3
size: NA
D: NA
V: TRBV6-5

DNA: TGTGCCAGCAGCTCCCCTGGGGCCTGGGGCAAGTACTTC
CDR3: CASSSPGAWGKYF
J: TRBJ2-3
size: NA
D: NA
V: TRBV11-3

DNA: TGTGCCAGCAGTTTACAGGGGGAAGAAGAGACCCAGTACTTC
CDR3: CASSLQGEEETQYF
J: TRBJ2-5
size: NA
D: TRBD1
V: TRBV6-1

DNA: TGTGCCAGCAGCTTCGCCGCAAGTTCCTCGGCCACTGAAGCTTTCTTT
CDR3: CASSFAASSSATEAFF
J: TRBJ1-1
size: NA
D: NA
V: TRBV7-2

DNA: TGTGCCAGCAGCCAATACCCGACAGCGTCACGCTACAATGAGCAGTTCTTC
CDR3: CASSQYPTASRYNEQFF
J: TRBJ2-1
size: NA
D: NA
V: TRBV12-3/TRBV12-4

DNA: TGTGCCAGCACCAGACAGGGACCCACAGATACGCAGTATTTT
CDR3: CASTRQGPTDTQYF
J: TRBJ2-3
size: NA
D: TRBD1
V: TRBV6-6

DNA: TGTGCCAGCAGTGAAGTTTTTGGAACAAACACTGAAGCTTTCTTT
CDR3: CASSEVFGTNTEAFF
J: TRBJ1-1
size: many
D: NA
V: TRBV6-1

DNA: TGCGCCAGCAGAGAACAGGGGGCGGCCTATGGCTACACCTTC
CDR3: CASREQGAAYGYTF
J: TRBJ1-2
size: few
D: TRBD1
V: TRBV10-2

DNA: TGCGCCAGCAGTGAGGGCCAGGGTTTGGGCTACACCTTC
CDR3: CASSEGQGLGYTF
J: TRBJ1-2
size: medium-sized
D: NA
V: TRBV10-2

DNA: TGTGCCAGCAGTGAATGGGGAAATCAGCCCCAGCATTTT
CDR3: CASSEWGNQPQHF
J: TRBJ1-5
size: many
D: NA
V: TRBV6-1

DNA: TGTGCCAGCAGCCTTAGGGAGATGGGGGAGGGCCTAGGGGCAGAGACCCAGTACTTC
CDR3: CASSLREMGEGLGAETQYF
J: TRBJ2-5
size: NA
D: TRBD2
V: TRBV7-2

DNA: TGTGCCAGCAGTTTAAGGAGGGAGGAGGAGCTGTTTTTT
CDR3: CASSLRREEELFF
J: TRBJ2-2
size: NA
D: NA
V: TRBV27

DNA: TGTGCCAGCAGTGACGGGGGGCGTCGTGGCTACACCTTC
CDR3: CASSDGGRRGYTF
J: TRBJ1-2
size: NA
D: NA
V: TRBV6-4

DNA: TGTGCCAGCAGCCGCCGACTAGCGGGGGGGCAGGGAGATAATGAGCAGTTCTTC
CDR3: CASSRRLAGGQGDNEQFF
J: TRBJ2-1
size: few
D: TRBD2
V: TRBV4-2

DNA: TGTGCCAGCATGCTCGACAGGGGGAACACTGAAGCTTTCTTT
CDR3: CASMLDRGNTEAFF
J: TRBJ1-1
size: many
D: TRBD1
V: TRBV6-1

DNA: TGTGCCAGCAGCCAAGCATTTGGGGGAAGCACAGATACGCAGTATTTT
CDR3: CASSQAFGGSTDTQYF
J: TRBJ2-3
size: few
D: NA
V: TRBV4-2

DNA: TGTGCCAGCAGTGACTGGGACAGCTACAATGAGCAGTTCTTC
CDR3: CASSDWDSYNEQFF
J: TRBJ2-1
size: NA
D: TRBD1
V: TRBV25-1

DNA: TGTGCCAGCAGTGAGGGAGAGGGCTCCTATAATTCACCCCTCCACTTT
CDR3: CASSEGEGSYNSPLHF
J: TRBJ1-6
size: few
D: NA
V: TRBV6-1

DNA: TGTGCCAGCAGTTCGACAGGTCTGGACTACACCTTC
CDR3: CASSSTGLDYTF
J: TRBJ1-2
size: many
D: NA
V: TRBV27

DNA: TGTGCTAGCGCGCCGGGACAGGGTGGGCGCGAGCAGTTCTTC
CDR3: CASAPGQGGREQFF
J: TRBJ2-1
size: once
D: TRBD1
V: TRBV7-6

DNA: TGTGCCGCAGGCGGAGAGACCCAGTACTTC
CDR3: CAAGGETQYF
J: TRBJ2-5
size: NA
D: NA
V: TRBV6-1

DNA: TGCAGTGCTGACAGGGGGCTGGACTCCTACAATGAGCAGTTCTTC
CDR3: CSADRGLDSYNEQFF
J: TRBJ2-1
size: NA
D: TRBD1
V: TRBV20-1

DNA: TGTGCCAGCAGTGACTCAGCGGGCTCCTACAATGAGCAGTTCTTC
CDR3: CASSDSAGSYNEQFF
J: TRBJ2-1
size: many
D: NA
V: TRBV6-4

DNA: TGTGCCAGCAGTGAATGGGCTAGCGGGAGGGGGTCCTACAATGAGCAGTTCTTC
CDR3: CASSEWASGRGSYNEQFF
J: TRBJ2-1
size: NA
D: TRBD2
V: TRBV6-1

DNA: TGTGCCAGCAGTGAATCGTCGGGGCCGGATACGCAGTATTTT
CDR3: CASSESSGPDTQYF
J: TRBJ2-3
size: NA
D: NA
V: TRBV6-5

DNA: TGTGCCAGCCGGGCCGGGACTAGCGGGGCCAGGAGGGAGGAGCAGTTCTTC
CDR3: CASRAGTSGARREEQFF
J: TRBJ2-1
size: many
D: TRBD2
V: TRBV6-1

DNA: TGCGCCAGCATAACAGGGGGCGCTTGGACTGAAGCTTTCTTT
CDR3: CASITGGAWTEAFF
J: TRBJ1-1
size: many
D: TRBD1
V: TRBV10-2

DNA: TGTGCCAGCAGTAGAACTAGGATCTACAATGAGCAGTTCTTC
CDR3: CASSRTRIYNEQFF
J: TRBJ2-1
size: NA
D: NA
V: TRBV6-5

DNA: TGCGCCAGCAAAGACGGGGGGGCCGATTACGGGGAGCTGTTTTTT
CDR3: CASKDGGADYGELFF
J: TRBJ2-2
size: medium-sized
D: TRBD2
V: TRBV10-2

DNA: TGCGCCAGCAGCGCACCGGGACTAGCGGGGGGGCGAAATGTTGAGACCCAGTACTTC
CDR3: CASSAPGLAGGRNVETQYF
J: TRBJ2-5
size: few
D: TRBD2
V: TRBV4-1

DNA: TGTGCCAGCAGTAGGGACAGAGCTAGCACAGATACGCAGTATTTT
CDR3: CASSRDRASTDTQYF
J: TRBJ2-3
size: NA
D: TRBD1
V: TRBV12-3/TRBV12-4

DNA: TGTGCCAGCAGTTTCGACACAGATTCACCCCTCCACTTT
CDR3: CASSFDTDSPLHF
J: TRBJ1-6
size: few
D: NA
V: TRBV6-8

DNA: TGTGCCAGTACGACAGGGGGCTCCTATGGCTACACCTTC
CDR3: CASTTGGSYGYTF
J: TRBJ1-2
size: many
D: TRBD1
V: TRBV12-3/TRBV12-4

DNA: TGTGCCAGAATCGGACAGGCCAACGAGCAGTACTTC
CDR3: CARIGQANEQYF
J: TRBJ2-7
size: many
D: TRBD1
V: TRBV6-1

DNA: TGTGCCTGGATTGAGGGGTATGGCTACACCTTC
CDR3: CAWIEGYGYTF
J: TRBJ1-2
size: few
D: NA
V: TRBV30

DNA: TGTGCCAGCAGCCCCGGGACAGGGGCTTTCCTAGGCGAGCAGTACTTC
CDR3: CASSPGTGAFLGEQYF
J: TRBJ2-7
size: few
D: TRBD1
V: TRBV3-1

DNA: TGTGCCAGCAGCACCGACGGAAATCAGCCCCAGCATTTT
CDR3: CASSTDGNQPQHF
J: TRBJ1-5
size: NA
D: NA
V: TRBV2

DNA: TGTGCCATCAGTGAGTGGTCCCGGACTAGCGGGGTAAGTGAGCAGTTCTTC
CDR3: CAISEWSRTSGVSEQFF
J: TRBJ2-1
size: many
D: TRBD2
V: TRBV10-3

DNA: TGTGCCAGCAGCCAAGGGTCTCTCTCCTGGGGTGGTGAGCAGTTCTTC
CDR3: CASSQGSLSWGGEQFF
J: TRBJ2-1
size: many
D: NA
V: TRBV3-1

DNA: TGCGCCAGCCGAATCCGGGACTCCTCCTACGAGCAGTACTTC
CDR3: CASRIRDSSYEQYF
J: TRBJ2-7
size: NA
D: NA
V: TRBV5-1

DNA: TGTGCCAGCAGTTCTAATCTAAGGAACACTGAAGCTTTCTTT
CDR3: CASSSNLRNTEAFF
J: TRBJ1-1
size: NA
D: NA
V: TRBV6-1

DNA: TGTGCCAGCAGCTTAGGACCTAACTATGGCTACACCTTC
CDR3: CASSLGPNYGYTF
J: TRBJ1-2
size: NA
D: NA
V: TRBV7-2

DNA: TGTGCCAGCAGCTTAGTATGGGGTCACGAGCAGTTCTTC
CDR3: CASSLVWGHEQFF
J: TRBJ2-1
size: NA
D: NA
V: TRBV7-8

DNA: TGTGCCAGCAGCTCTCGGGGGACAGGGGTCTACGAGCAGTTCTTC
CDR3: CASSSRGTGVYEQFF
J: TRBJ2-1
size: many
D: TRBD1
V: TRBV6-1

DNA: TGTGCCAGCACTCCCCCCCCACTATCCCGAGCGGGGGTCGGAGCTGGAGAGACCCAGTACTTC
CDR3: CASTPPPLSRAGVGAGETQYF
J: TRBJ2-5
size: large
D: TRBD2
V: TRBV6-1

DNA: TGCGCCAGCAGTGAGAGGGACAGGGGGCGTAGCTACACCTTC
CDR3: CASSERDRGRSYTF
J: TRBJ1-2
size: few
D: TRBD1
V: TRBV10-2